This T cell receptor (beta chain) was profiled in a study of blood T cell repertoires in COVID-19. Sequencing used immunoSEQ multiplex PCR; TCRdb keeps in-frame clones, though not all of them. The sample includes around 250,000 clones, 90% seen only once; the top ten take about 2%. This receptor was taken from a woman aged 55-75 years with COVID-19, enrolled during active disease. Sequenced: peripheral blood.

DNA of the CDR3: TGTGCCAGCAGCCCACCCGCCGGCTATGGCTACACCTTC. It encodes CASSPPAGYGYTF. The chain combines TRBV7-2 with TRBJ1-2, with D unclear. The CDR3 sequence is 13 residues long. In germline, CDR1 is SGHTA, CDR2 FQGNSA. V was trimmed by 5 bases and J by 4 bases, leaving 11 bases between them.